Shown below are 12 T cell receptor beta chains from a single sample sequenced in a study of blood T cell repertoires in COVID-19. Profiled with immunoSEQ multiplex PCR; TCRdb holds only in-frame clones, not every one. The sample includes over 85,000 clones, roughly 87% of them seen just once. Sample: peripheral blood. The receptors originated from a human donor in a cohort sampled during active COVID-19.

The chain joins TRBV28 to TRBJ2-7; a possible D gene is TRBD1 (6 bases). CDR3 length: 14 amino acids. V dropped 7 bases and J dropped 3 bases, with 16 bases sitting between them. Looked up from germline, CDR1 is MDHEN and CDR2 is SYDVKM. CDR3 sequence: CASTSPQGHYEQYF. CDR3 DNA: TGTGCCAGCACTTCCCCCCAGGGGCACTACGAGCAGTACTTC.

V gene TRBV15 combines with J gene TRBJ1-5; a possible D gene is TRBD1 (5 bases). V lost 7 bases, J lost 6 bases, and 22 bases lay in between. The germline gives CDR1 LNHNV, CDR2 YYDKDF (reference sequence). This CDR3 contains 16 residues. The CDR3 DNA reads as TGTGCCACCACTCAGGGTTTGACTTCGGGGGGTCAGCCCCAGCATTTT. It codes for CATTQGLTSGGQPQHF.

The V call is TRBV19, the J call TRBJ2-4; 11 bases line up with TRBD1. The V gene's germline CDR1 is LNHDA and CDR2 SQIVND (reference sequence). Germline trimming cut 6 bases from V and 1 base from J; bases unmatched to any gene: 14. The CDR3 runs 19 residues. The CDR3 sequence: CASSPPGTGGFTAKNIQYF. DNA for the CDR3: TGTGCCAGTAGCCCTCCCGGGACAGGGGGATTCACGGCCAAAAACATTCAGTACTTC.

V gene TRBV7-8 combines with J gene TRBJ2-5; 8 bases agree with TRBD2. The CDR3 totals 15 residues. V was clipped by 1 base and J by 4 bases; unmatched bases: 5. Germline V gives CDR1 SGHVS, CDR2 FQNEAQ. The CDR3 reads CASSLGLAGGETQYF. The DNA of the CDR3 is TGTGCCAGCAGCTTAGGCCTTGCGGGAGGAGAGACCCAGTACTTC.

The V call is TRBV6-2 or TRBV6-3, the J call TRBJ1-1, with 7 bases that match TRBD1. V was clipped by 2 bases and J by 10 bases; unmatched bases: 4. CDR1 MNHEY and CDR2 SVGEGT come from the germline V gene. The length of the CDR3 is 12 residues. CDR3 region: CASSYGQAAAFF. In DNA form, the CDR3 reads TGTGCCAGCAGTTACGGACAGGCAGCAGCTTTCTTT.

This clone occurred a few times. The chain couples TRBV19 to TRBJ2-5; 7 bases fit TRBD2. CDR3 size: 15 residues. With V trimmed by 5 bases and J by 5 bases, 11 bases remained unmatched. CDR1 and CDR2 (germline): LNHDA, SQIVND (reference sequence). The CDR3 nucleotides read TGTGCCAGTAGTCGTTCGGGGCAGGGAGGGGAGACCCAGTACTTC. It is translated as CASSRSGQGGETQYF.

This chain links TRBV5-1 with TRBJ1-4; D is uncertain. CDR1 and CDR2 (germline): SGHRS, YFSETQ. The V end lost 5 bases, the J end lost 0 bases, and 14 bases lay between the germline ends. CDR3 length: 16 amino acids. The CDR3 sequence: CASSPFGVATNEKLFF. The CDR3 bases are TGCGCCAGCAGTCCTTTCGGGGTTGCAACTAATGAAAAACTGTTTTTT.

The chain links TRBV3-1 (or the pseudogene TRBV3-2) to TRBJ1-1, with TRBD1 matching over 8 bases. The length of the CDR3 is 13 residues. The germline V gene encodes CDR1 LGHDT and CDR2 YNNKEL (reference sequence). Trimming took 5 bases from V and 4 from J; bases not matched to a gene: 3. CDR3 bases: TGTGCCAGCAGCACAGGGGGGGGCACTGAAGCTTTCTTT. Its protein is CASSTGGGTEAFF.

This clone is a singleton in its sample. V gene TRBV7-9 combines with J gene TRBJ2-5; D is undetermined. Trimming took 2 bases from V and 1 from J, leaving 11 bases between them. In germline, CDR1 is SEHNR, CDR2 FQNEAQ (reference sequence). The length of the CDR3 is 15 residues. The CDR3 region has the DNA TGTGCCAGCAGCTTAATGGATTTAGCCCAAGAGACCCAGTACTTC. Its translation is CASSLMDLAQETQYF. The full variable domain, completed using reference TRBV7-9 and TRBJ2-5, is DTGVSQNPRHKITKRGQNVTFRCDPISEHNRLYWYRQTLGQGPEFLTYFQNEAQLEKSRLLSDRFSAERPKGSFSTLEIQRTEQGDSAMYLCASSLMDLAQETQYFGPGTRLLVL.

V gene TRBV29-1 combines with J gene TRBJ2-5; 7 bases are a match to TRBD1. The germline V gene encodes CDR1 SQVTM and CDR2 ANQGSEA. V gave up 4 bases and J gave up 6 bases; unmatched junction bases: 11. The length of the CDR3 is 14 residues. CDR3 region: CSVAPTGLGQTQYF. CDR3 sequence (DNA): TGCAGCGTTGCCCCGACAGGGTTGGGGCAGACCCAGTACTTC.

This clone came up a few times. This chain joins TRBV6-1 and TRBJ1-5; D is unclear. The CDR3 runs 15 residues. The V end was cut by 2 bases, the J end by 4 bases, with 12 bases between. In germline, CDR1 is MNHNS, CDR2 SASEGT. DNA for the CDR3: TGTGCCAGCAGTGAATACGAGAGTCGAAATCAGCCCCAGCATTTT. Protein product: CASSEYESRNQPQHF.

This rearrangement joins TRBV19 to TRBJ2-7, with D uncertain. CDR1 LNHDA and CDR2 SQIVND come from the germline V gene (reference sequence). The CDR3 extends over 15 amino acids. Trimming stripped 5 bases from V and 0 bases from J, with 14 bases between. For the CDR3, the DNA is TGTGCCAGTAGTCGTTACACCCGTGGCTCCTACGAGCAGTACTTC. As protein: CASSRYTRGSYEQYF. Full variable domain (outside the CDR3, taken from reference TRBV19 and TRBJ2-7): DGGITQSPKYLFRKEGQNVTLSCEQNLNHDAMYWYRQDPGQGLRLIYYSQIVNDFQKGDIAEGYSVSREKKESFPLTVTSAQKNPTAFYLCASSRYTRGSYEQYFGPGTRLTVT.